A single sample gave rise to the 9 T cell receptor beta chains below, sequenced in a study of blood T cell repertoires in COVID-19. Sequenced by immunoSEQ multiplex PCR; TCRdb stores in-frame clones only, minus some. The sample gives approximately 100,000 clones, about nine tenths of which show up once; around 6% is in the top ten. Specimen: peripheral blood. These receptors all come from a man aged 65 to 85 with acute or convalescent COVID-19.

CDR3 in amino acids: CASSSAGRAGNTIYF. The CDR3 DNA sequence: TGTGCCAGCAGCTCGGCAGGGAGGGCTGGAAACACCATATATTTT. The rearrangement joins TRBV5-4 to TRBJ1-3; possible D gene TRBD1, 5 bases. This CDR3 spans 15 amino acids. The germline gives CDR1 SGHNT, CDR2 YYREEE (reference sequence). V was clipped by 3 bases and J by 2 bases, with 12 bases between them. Drawing the rest from reference TRBV5-4 and TRBJ1-3, the complete variable domain is ETGVTQSPTHLIKTRGQQVTLRCSSQSGHNTVSWYQQALGQGPQFIFQYYREEENGRGNFPPRFSGLQFPNYSSELNVNALELDDSALYLCASSSAGRAGNTIYFGEGSWLTVV.

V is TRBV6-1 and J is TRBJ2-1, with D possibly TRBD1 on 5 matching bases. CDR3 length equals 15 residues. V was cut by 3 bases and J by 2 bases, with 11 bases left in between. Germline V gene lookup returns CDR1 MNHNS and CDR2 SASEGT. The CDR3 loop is CASSEWTLTYNEQFF. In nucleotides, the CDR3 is TGTGCCAGCAGTGAGTGGACATTAACCTACAATGAGCAGTTCTTC.

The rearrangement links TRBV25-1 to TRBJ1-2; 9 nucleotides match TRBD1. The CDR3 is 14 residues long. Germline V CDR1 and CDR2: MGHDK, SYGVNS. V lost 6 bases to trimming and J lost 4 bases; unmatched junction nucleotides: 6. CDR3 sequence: CASSPMDRGYGYTF. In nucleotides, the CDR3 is TGTGCCAGCAGCCCCATGGACAGGGGCTATGGCTACACCTTC.

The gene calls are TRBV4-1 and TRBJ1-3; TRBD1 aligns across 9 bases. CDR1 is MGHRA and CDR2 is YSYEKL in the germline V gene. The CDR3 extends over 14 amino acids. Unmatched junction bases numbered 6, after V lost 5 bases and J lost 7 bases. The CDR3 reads CASSTRDRANTIYF. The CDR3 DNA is TGCGCCAGCAGCACCCGGGACAGGGCTAACACCATATATTTT.

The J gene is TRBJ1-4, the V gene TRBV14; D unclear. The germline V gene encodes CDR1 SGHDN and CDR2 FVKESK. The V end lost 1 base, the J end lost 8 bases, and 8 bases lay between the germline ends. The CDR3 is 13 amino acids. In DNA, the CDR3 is TGTGCCAGCAGCCAAGTCGGAGGAGAAAAACTGTTTTTT. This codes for CASSQVGGEKLFF.

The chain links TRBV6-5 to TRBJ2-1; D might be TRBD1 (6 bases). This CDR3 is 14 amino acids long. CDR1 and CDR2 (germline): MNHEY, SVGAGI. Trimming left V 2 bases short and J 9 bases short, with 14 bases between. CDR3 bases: TGTGCCAGCAGTTACGGGACACCTCAGGCTGAGCAGTTCTTC. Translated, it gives CASSYGTPQAEQFF.

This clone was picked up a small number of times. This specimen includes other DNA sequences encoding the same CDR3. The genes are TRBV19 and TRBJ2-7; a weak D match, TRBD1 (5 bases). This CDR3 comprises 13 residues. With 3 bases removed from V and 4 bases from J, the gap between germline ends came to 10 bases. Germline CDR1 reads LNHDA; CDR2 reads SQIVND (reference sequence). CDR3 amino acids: CASSMSRGYEQYF. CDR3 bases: TGTGCCAGTAGTATGTCAAGGGGATACGAGCAGTACTTC. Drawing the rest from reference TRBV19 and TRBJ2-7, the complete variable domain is DGGITQSPKYLFRKEGQNVTLSCEQNLNHDAMYWYRQDPGQGLRLIYYSQIVNDFQKGDIAEGYSVSREKKESFPLTVTSAQKNPTAFYLCASSMSRGYEQYFGPGTRLTVT.

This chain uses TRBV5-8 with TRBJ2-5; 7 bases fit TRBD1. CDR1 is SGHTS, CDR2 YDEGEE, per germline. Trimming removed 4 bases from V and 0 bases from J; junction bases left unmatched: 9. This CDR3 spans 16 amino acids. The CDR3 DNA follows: TGTGCCAGCAGCCCCGGGACAGCAAGCAACCAAGAGACCCAGTACTTC. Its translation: CASSPGTASNQETQYF.

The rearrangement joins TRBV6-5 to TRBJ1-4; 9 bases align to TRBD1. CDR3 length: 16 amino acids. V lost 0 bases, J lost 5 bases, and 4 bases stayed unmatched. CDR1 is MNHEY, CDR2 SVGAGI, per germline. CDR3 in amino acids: CASSYSTGTGNEKLFF. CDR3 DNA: TGTGCCAGCAGTTACTCGACAGGGACAGGGAATGAAAAACTGTTTTTT.